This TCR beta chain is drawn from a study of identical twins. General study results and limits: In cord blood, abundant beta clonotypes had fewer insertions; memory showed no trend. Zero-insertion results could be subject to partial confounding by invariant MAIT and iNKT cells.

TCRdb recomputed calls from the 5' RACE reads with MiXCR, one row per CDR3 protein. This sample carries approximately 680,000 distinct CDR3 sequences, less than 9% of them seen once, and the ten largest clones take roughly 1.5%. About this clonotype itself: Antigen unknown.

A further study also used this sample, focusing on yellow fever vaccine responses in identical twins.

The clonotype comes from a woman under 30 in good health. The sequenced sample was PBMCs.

Here the CDR3 DNA reads TGTGCCATCAGTGAGATGACAGCCAGTAGCACAGATACGCAGTATTTT. Its translation is CAISEMTASSTDTQYF. The chain combines TRBV10-3 with TRBJ2-3; possibly TRBD1 for D (5 bases). Looked up from germline, CDR1 is ENHRY and CDR2 is SYGVKD. The CDR3 length is 16 residues. V was clipped by 2 bases and J by 0 bases, with 12 bases between them.